This TCR beta chain comes out of a study of cytomegalovirus exposure and HLA in healthy donors. A multiplex PCR was run with 60 Vbeta primers and 13 Jbeta primers. Authors' processing steps: A follow-up analysis tallied about 80 million unique TCR beta chains, roughly 10 million shared. Some clones are missing from TCRdb's copy, which holds only in-frame ones; the method was immunoSEQ multiplex PCR. That table gives V, J and clone size, and the DNA gave D and trimming. The data show under 250,000 clones, roughly 85% seen once. V lost 0 bases, J lost 9 bases, and 11 bases lay in between. The CDR3 has 14 amino acids. Germline CDR1 MNHNS, CDR2 SASEGT.

The chain combines TRBV6-1 with TRBJ2-2; D is perhaps TRBD2 (7 bases). Sequencing was carried out using PBMCs. This TCR derives from a woman between 50 and 59 years old in good health and CMV-seronegative. As DNA, the CDR3 is TGTGCCAGCAGTGAAGCCCGGGGGGCCTGGGAGCTGTTTTTT. Translating it yields CASSEARGAWELFF.